What follows is one TCR beta chain and its context. Germline V gene data show CDR1 as SGHKS and CDR2 as YYEKEE (reference sequence). V lost 4 bases to trimming and J lost 0 bases; unmatched junction nucleotides: 11. This CDR3 contains 17 residues. These data originate in a study of blood T cell repertoires in COVID-19. The protocol was immunoSEQ multiplex PCR, while the TCRdb copy is restricted to in-frame clones and leaves out a portion. The table includes around 200,000 clones, less than 85% detected once. Material for sequencing was peripheral blood. This receptor was obtained from a human donor in a cohort sampled during active COVID-19. The chain couples TRBV5-5 to TRBJ2-7, with 9 positions matching TRBD2. The CDR3 DNA is TGTGCCAGCAGCCCTTTTGGGGGACTAGCAGCCTCCTACGAGCAGTACTTC. Translated: CASSPFGGLAASYEQYF. Full variable domain (outside the CDR3, taken from reference TRBV5-5 and TRBJ2-7): DAGVTQSPTHLIKTRGQQVTLRCSPISGHKSVSWYQQVLGQGPQFIFQYYEKEERGRGNFPDRFSARQFPNYSSELNVNALLLGDSALYLCASSPFGGLAASYEQYFGPGTRLTVT.